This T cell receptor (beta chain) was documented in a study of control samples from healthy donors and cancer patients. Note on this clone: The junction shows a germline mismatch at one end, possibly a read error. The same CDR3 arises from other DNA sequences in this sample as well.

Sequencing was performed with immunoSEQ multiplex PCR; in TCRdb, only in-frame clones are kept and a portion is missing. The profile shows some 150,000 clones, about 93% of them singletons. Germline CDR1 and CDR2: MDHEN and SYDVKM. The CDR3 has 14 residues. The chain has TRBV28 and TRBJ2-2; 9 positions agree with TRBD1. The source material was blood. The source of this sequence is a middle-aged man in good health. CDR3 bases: TGTGCCAGCAGACAGGGGGCAGGCACCGGAGAGCTGTTTTTT. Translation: CASRQGAGTGELFF.